This T cell receptor (beta chain) is from a study of cytomegalovirus exposure and HLA in healthy donors. Whole-study findings and limits: Other equally common chains were less clonally expanded than HLA-associated TCR beta chains, a later analysis showed. HLA alleles were associated with roughly 17,000 TCR beta sequences in a later analysis at 0.05 false discovery rate. In an earlier analysis, about 90% or about 30%: the productive usage of most TCR beta V segments.

Turning to this clone: As yet, its antigen is unknown. Its ends do not fully match the called genes, so a read error is possible.

Germline-derived CDR1 and CDR2 are SNHLY and FYNNEI. The CDR3 sequence is 13 residues long. The study ran its PCR with 60 Vbeta and 13 Jbeta primers. Some clones are missing from TCRdb's copy, which holds only in-frame ones; the method was immunoSEQ multiplex PCR. The sample records some 200,000 clones, 80% to 85% being singletons. This sequence joins TRBV2 and TRBJ2-7, with a tentative D call TRBD1 (6 bases). This receptor was identified in a woman aged 40-49 years in good health and CMV-seronegative. The sample taken for sequencing was PBMCs. Here the CDR3 reads CASSSPPQGQKDF. The CDR3 DNA sequence: TGTGCCAGCAGTTCCCCCCCACAGGGTCAGAAGGACTTC.